The next 14 T cell receptor beta chains were all read from a single sample in a study of blood T cell repertoires in COVID-19. The table came from immunoSEQ multiplex PCR; TCRdb's copy has only in-frame clones and leaves some out. The table shows under 250,000 clones, with around 88% occurring only once. The sequenced sample was peripheral blood. The receptors here all came from a woman aged 45-65 years with acute or convalescent COVID-19.

The rearrangement joins TRBV2 to TRBJ2-3, with TRBD2 matching 14 bases. This CDR3 region has 16 residues. From germline, CDR1 is SNHLY and CDR2 FYNNEI. Losses at the gene ends were 4 bases for V and 4 bases for J; bases not matched to a gene: 4. CDR3 protein: CASSVLTSGRADTQYF. The CDR3 DNA is TGTGCCAGCAGTGTCTTGACTAGCGGGAGGGCAGATACGCAGTATTTT.

The chain has TRBV29-1 and TRBJ2-3, with D possibly TRBD2 on 5 matching bases. There are 11 residues in the CDR3. Germline CDR1 reads SQVTM; CDR2 reads ANQGSEA. V was pared by 8 bases and J by 5 bases, with 11 bases between. CDR3 sequence reads: CSSGSGDTQYF. The CDR3 DNA follows: TGCAGCTCCGGAAGCGGAGATACGCAGTATTTT.

This rearrangement joins TRBV7-2 to TRBJ2-7, with D possibly matching TRBD2 (6 bases). Germline V gene sequence: CDR1 SGHTA, CDR2 FQGNSA. The V end lost 5 bases, the J end lost 3 bases, and 14 bases lay between the germline ends. This CDR3 comprises 14 residues. Here the CDR3 DNA reads TGTGCCAGCAGCCCCCGCGGTAGCGGCTACGAGCAGTACTTC. This gives the protein CASSPRGSGYEQYF.

CDR3 nucleotides: TGTGCCAGCAGCCCCCAGGGGGATACGCAGTATTTT. Residues: CASSPQGDTQYF. The chain links TRBV13 to TRBJ2-3, with D tentatively TRBD1 (6 bases). Germline CDR1 PRHDT, CDR2 FYEKMQ (reference sequence). The CDR3 runs 12 residues. The ends were cut back, 5 bases at V and 6 bases at J, with 9 bases in the middle.

This clone was seen more than once but under ten times. The chain carries TRBV6-5 and TRBJ2-3; the match to TRBD2 covers 9 bases. V lost 5 bases, J lost 0 bases, and 3 bases stayed unmatched. Germline CDR1 MNHEY, CDR2 SVGAGI. CDR3 size: 15 residues. The CDR3 loop is CASSRLAESTDTQYF. In DNA form, the CDR3 reads TGTGCCAGCAGTCGACTAGCGGAAAGCACAGATACGCAGTATTTT.

The CDR3 loop reads CATSGKDRLGVHGYTF. The CDR3 DNA reads TGTGCCACCAGTGGCAAGGACAGGCTGGGCGTGCATGGCTACACCTTC. J is TRBJ1-2 and V is TRBV24-1, with 7 bases that match TRBD1. The ends lost 5 bases at V and 6 bases at J; junction bases unmatched: 14. Germline loops: CDR1 KGHDR, CDR2 SFDVKD. The CDR3 contains 16 residues.

V is TRBV20-1 and J is TRBJ1-2; 9 positions agree with TRBD1. Germline V lookup: CDR1 DFQATT, CDR2 SNEGSKA (reference sequence). V trimming: 3 bases; J trimming: 7 bases; junction bases outside the gene matches: 3. The CDR3 runs to 12 residues. The CDR3 nucleotides are TGCAGTGCTAGTAAGACAGGGGGTGGCTACACCTTC. Translated, it gives CSASKTGGGYTF.

Here the CDR3 DNA reads TGTGCCAGCAGTTCTCCCGGGACAGGTCCTCTATCTGCTTTCTTT. Translation gives CASSSPGTGPLSAFF. V usage is TRBV28 and J usage is TRBJ1-1; 8 nucleotides match TRBD1. With 4 bases clipped from V and 11 bases from J, the junction kept 15 bases outside the gene matches. Germline V gene lookup returns CDR1 MDHEN and CDR2 SYDVKM. CDR3 length equals 15 residues.

The J gene is TRBJ1-2, the V gene TRBV11-2; no definite D call. The length of the CDR3 is 14 residues. Trimming removed 5 bases from V and 0 bases from J, with 10 bases in between. The germline CDR1 and CDR2 sequences are SGHAT and FQNNGV. Here the CDR3 DNA reads TGTGCCAGCAGCCCCTCCAGGACTAACTATGGCTACACCTTC. Translated: CASSPSRTNYGYTF.

V gene TRBV7-6 combines with J gene TRBJ1-1; the D gene is possibly TRBD1 (5 bases). This CDR3 is 13 amino acids long. The V and J ends lost 6 bases and 4 bases respectively, with 12 bases between them. Germline V gene sequence: CDR1 SGHVS, CDR2 FNYEAQ. CDR3 sequence (DNA): TGTGCCAGCAGATCGGGGGGGGGCACTGAAGCTTTCTTT. Amino acid sequence: CASRSGGGTEAFF.

J is TRBJ1-1 and V is TRBV20-1; no clear D. Germline V gene data show CDR1 as DFQATT and CDR2 as SNEGSKA (reference sequence). The V and J ends lost 8 bases and 10 bases respectively, with 11 bases between them. This CDR3 is 9 amino acids long. The CDR3 DNA reads TGCAGTCTAGGGCGGGTAGCTTTCTTT. Translation gives CSLGRVAFF.

The chain recombines TRBV4-2 with TRBJ1-2, with 10 nucleotides matching TRBD1. The CDR3 is 19 residues long. V gave up 2 bases and J gave up 8 bases; unmatched junction bases: 20. The germline V gene has CDR1 LGHNA and CDR2 YNFKEQ. Here the CDR3 reads CASSQPTSETGGVIQGYTF. The CDR3 DNA is TGTGCCAGCAGCCAACCTACTTCCGAGACAGGGGGCGTCATCCAGGGCTACACCTTC.

V gene TRBV11-2 combines with J gene TRBJ1-3, with no clear D. Trimming shortened V by 5 bases and J by 4 bases, and 6 bases separated the two germline ends. Per the germline V gene, CDR1 is SGHAT and CDR2 is FQNNGV. The CDR3 has 12 amino acids. CDR3 residues: CASSPLGNTIYF. The CDR3 DNA is TGTGCCAGCAGCCCCCTGGGAAACACCATATATTTT.

Only a few counts were recorded for this clone. J is TRBJ2-2 and V is TRBV10-1; D may be TRBD2 (6 bases). The V end was cut by 8 bases, the J end by 5 bases, with 12 bases between. Germline-derived CDR1 and CDR2 are WNHNN and SYGVQD (reference sequence). This CDR3 has 13 residues. CDR3 sequence reads: CASQRELTGELFF. The CDR3 coding sequence is TGCGCCAGCCAACGGGAGTTAACCGGGGAGCTGTTTTTT.